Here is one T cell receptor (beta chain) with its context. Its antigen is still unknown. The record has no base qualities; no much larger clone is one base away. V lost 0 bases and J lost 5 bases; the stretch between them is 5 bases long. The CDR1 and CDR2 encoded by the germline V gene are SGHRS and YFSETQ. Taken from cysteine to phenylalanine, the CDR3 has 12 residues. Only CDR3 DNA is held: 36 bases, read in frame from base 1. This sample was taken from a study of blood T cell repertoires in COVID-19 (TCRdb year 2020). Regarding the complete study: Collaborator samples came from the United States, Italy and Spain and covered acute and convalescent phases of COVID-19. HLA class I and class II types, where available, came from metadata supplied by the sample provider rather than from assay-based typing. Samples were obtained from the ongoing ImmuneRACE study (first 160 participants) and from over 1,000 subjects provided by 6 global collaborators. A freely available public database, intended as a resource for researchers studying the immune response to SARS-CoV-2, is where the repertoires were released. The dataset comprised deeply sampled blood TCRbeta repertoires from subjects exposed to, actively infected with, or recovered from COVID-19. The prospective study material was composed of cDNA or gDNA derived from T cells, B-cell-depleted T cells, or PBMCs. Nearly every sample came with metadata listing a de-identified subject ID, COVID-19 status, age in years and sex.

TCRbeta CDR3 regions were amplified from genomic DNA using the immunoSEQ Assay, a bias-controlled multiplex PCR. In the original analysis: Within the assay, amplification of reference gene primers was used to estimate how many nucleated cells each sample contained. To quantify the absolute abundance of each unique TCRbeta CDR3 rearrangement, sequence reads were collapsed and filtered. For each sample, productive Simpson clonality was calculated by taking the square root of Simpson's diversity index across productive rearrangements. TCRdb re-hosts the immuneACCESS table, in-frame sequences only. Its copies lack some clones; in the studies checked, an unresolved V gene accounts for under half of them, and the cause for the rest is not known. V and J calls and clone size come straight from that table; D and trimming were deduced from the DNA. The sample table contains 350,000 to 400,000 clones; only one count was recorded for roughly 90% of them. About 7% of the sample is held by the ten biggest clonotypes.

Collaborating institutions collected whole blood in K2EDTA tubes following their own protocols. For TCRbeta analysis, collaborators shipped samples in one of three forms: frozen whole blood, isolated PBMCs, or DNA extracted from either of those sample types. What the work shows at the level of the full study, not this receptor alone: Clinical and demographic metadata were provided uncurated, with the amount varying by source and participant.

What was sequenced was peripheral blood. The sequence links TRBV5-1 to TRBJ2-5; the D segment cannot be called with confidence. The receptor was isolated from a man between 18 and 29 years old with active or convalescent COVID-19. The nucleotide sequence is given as TGCGCCAGCAGCTTGGCCGGGGAGACCCAGTACTTC. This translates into CASSLAGETQYF.